This entry features one T cell receptor (beta chain) sequence. This specimen belongs to a study of blood T cell repertoires in COVID-19. TCRdb's table, derived via immunoSEQ multiplex PCR, lists solely in-frame clones and lacks some. The sample yields some 130,000 clones, 80% to 85% seen once. Germline loops: CDR1 SGHTA, CDR2 FQGNSA. The CDR3 is made up of 16 amino acids. V was clipped by 1 base and J by 10 bases; unmatched bases: 9. Sequenced material: peripheral blood. This receptor was taken from a woman aged 60 to 75 with active or convalescent COVID-19. The chain links TRBV7-2 to TRBJ1-6; 8 bases line up with TRBD1. CDR3 nucleotide sequence: TGTGCCAGCAGCTTAGGCCCGGACAGGGTCGGATCACCCCTCCACTTT. This codes for CASSLGPDRVGSPLHF.